The 21 T cell receptor beta chains below were found in one sample sequenced in a study of blood T cell repertoires in COVID-19. Produced via immunoSEQ multiplex PCR; TCRdb's table is partial and in-frame only. This table has about 62,000 clones, roughly 89% appearing once. Source material: peripheral blood. Receptor source: a woman at least 80 years old with acute or convalescent COVID-19.

The V gene is TRBV19, the J gene TRBJ2-7, with 8 bases aligning to TRBD2. The CDR3 runs 14 residues. Germline lookup yields CDR1 LNHDA and CDR2 SQIVND (reference sequence). After removal of 5 bases from V and 0 bases from J, the junction contained 3 bases not matched to a gene. The CDR3 here is CASSRREDSYEQYF. The CDR3 coding sequence is TGTGCCAGTAGTCGGCGGGAGGACTCCTACGAGCAGTACTTC.

This sequence joins TRBV3-1 (or the pseudogene TRBV3-2) and TRBJ1-4; D not resolved. Germline V gene data show CDR1 as LGHDT and CDR2 as YNNKEL (reference sequence). Trimming took off 1 base at V and 2 bases at J, with 8 bases between the two ends. The CDR3 length is 15 residues. CDR3 coding DNA: TGTGCCAGCAGCCAAGGGTTTCAGACTAATGAAAAACTGTTTTTT. This translates into CASSQGFQTNEKLFF.

The chain joins TRBV12-3 or TRBV12-4 to TRBJ1-2; the D gene is possibly TRBD1 (5 bases). CDR3 size: 13 residues. Trimming took 6 bases from V and 5 from J, leaving 13 bases between them. The CDR3 region has the DNA TGTGCCAGCAGACCTTCGACAGTATATGGCTACACCTTC. Translation gives CASRPSTVYGYTF.

This chain joins TRBV27 and TRBJ2-1, with TRBD1 matching 8 bases. V shed 3 bases and J 8 bases; nucleotides not matched to a gene: 9. The CDR3 runs to 15 residues. In germline, CDR1 is MNHEY, CDR2 SMNVEV (reference sequence). The chain's CDR3 is CASSFWTGIYDEQFF. The CDR3 nucleotides read TGTGCCAGCAGTTTCTGGACAGGGATATACGATGAGCAGTTCTTC.

The chain links TRBV29-1 to TRBJ1-3; D is ambiguous. This CDR3 is 12 amino acids long. V gave up 3 bases and J gave up 6 bases, with 9 bases separating them. CDR1 is SQVTM, CDR2 ANQGSEA, per germline. DNA of the CDR3: TGCAGCGTTGAGCCCCAGGCAAACACCATATATTTT. This translates into CSVEPQANTIYF.

This chain uses TRBV7-3 with TRBJ2-1; TRBD1 agrees at 7 bases. This CDR3 is 16 amino acids long. Germline CDR1 is SGHTA and CDR2 is FQGTGA. With 2 bases clipped from V and 2 bases from J, the junction kept 6 bases outside the gene matches. The CDR3 loop reads CASSLVKGQPYNEQFF. CDR3 in DNA: TGTGCCAGCAGCTTAGTGAAGGGACAGCCCTACAATGAGCAGTTCTTC.

The genes are TRBV18 and TRBJ1-1; D is uncertain. This CDR3 region has 13 residues. Trimming pared 5 bases from V and 1 base from J, leaving 8 bases between. Germline loops: CDR1 KGHSH, CDR2 LQKENI. The CDR3 here is CASSARQNTEAFF. DNA for the CDR3: TGTGCCAGCTCAGCAAGACAGAACACTGAAGCTTTCTTT.

The rearrangement links TRBV7-2 to TRBJ2-4; weak D call: TRBD1 (8 bases). CDR3 length: 18 residues. CDR1 is SGHTA, CDR2 FQGNSA, per germline. V lost 4 bases and J lost 6, with 25 bases in between. The CDR3 sequence: CASSWGGQATRIGNIQYF. CDR3 nucleotide sequence: TGTGCCAGCAGCTGGGGGGGACAGGCTACCCGAATCGGAAACATTCAGTACTTC.

The chain uses TRBV19 and TRBJ1-1, with D possibly matching TRBD1 (6 bases). The length of the CDR3 is 13 residues. V lost 5 bases and J lost 3, with 10 bases in between. Germline-derived CDR1 and CDR2 are LNHDA and SQIVND (reference sequence). CDR3 sequence reads: CASSLDSYTEAFF. Here the CDR3 DNA reads TGTGCCAGTAGTTTGGACAGCTACACTGAAGCTTTCTTT.

The chain combines TRBV6-5 with TRBJ2-3; D unresolved. CDR1 is MNHEY, CDR2 SVGAGI, per germline. This CDR3 spans 15 amino acids. Trimming cost V 2 bases and J 2 bases, with 11 bases left between them. This CDR3 is CASSYQGGYTDTQYF. The CDR3 DNA sequence: TGTGCCAGCAGTTACCAAGGCGGATACACAGATACGCAGTATTTT.

This sequence joins TRBV14 and TRBJ2-7; 7 bases match TRBD2. CDR1 and CDR2 from the germline V gene are SGHDN and FVKESK. The CDR3 is 15 amino acids. The junction had 9 bases not matched to a gene; V was cut back by 4 bases and J by 3 bases. The CDR3 loop reads CASSPGRGGNYEQYF. The CDR3 DNA follows: TGTGCCAGCAGCCCGGGACGGGGAGGGAACTACGAGCAGTACTTC.

This clone was observed once. The chain links TRBV27 to TRBJ1-5; 9 bases line up with TRBD1. V dropped 5 bases and J dropped 1; count of bases not matched to a gene: 12. The CDR3 runs 18 residues. Germline loops: CDR1 MNHEY, CDR2 SMNVEV (reference sequence). The CDR3 protein is CASSPPGQGGLSNQPQHF. The CDR3, as DNA: TGTGCCAGCAGTCCTCCGGGACAGGGAGGTTTGAGCAATCAGCCCCAGCATTTT.

The chain has TRBV28 and TRBJ1-5, with D hard to call. V lost 5 bases and J 1 base, leaving 12 bases between the germline ends. The CDR3 has 15 amino acids. CDR1 MDHEN and CDR2 SYDVKM come from the germline V gene. CDR3 sequence reads: CASSPDKVSNQPQHF. CDR3 in DNA: TGTGCCAGCAGTCCCGACAAAGTAAGCAATCAGCCCCAGCATTTT.

V gene TRBV9 combines with J gene TRBJ2-1; 8 nucleotides align to TRBD1. Germline V gene sequence: CDR1 SGDLS, CDR2 YYNGEE. Trimming cost V 3 bases and J 5 bases; bases outside gene matches: 4. CDR3 size: 14 residues. In nucleotides, the CDR3 is TGTGCCAGCAGCGAGGGACAGGCCGACAATGAGCAGTTCTTC. This translates into CASSEGQADNEQFF.

The chain has TRBV25-1 and TRBJ2-1, with D perhaps TRBD2 (5 bases). Germline values: CDR1 MGHDK, CDR2 SYGVNS. V lost 2 bases and J lost 2, with 10 bases in between. The CDR3 spans 15 residues. CDR3 in amino acids: CASSEDVGAYNEQFF. The CDR3 region has the DNA TGTGCCAGCAGTGAAGATGTGGGAGCCTACAATGAGCAGTTCTTC.

This chain links TRBV4-1 with TRBJ2-2; 10 bases are a match to TRBD2. The CDR3 spans 21 residues. J gave up 1 base and V 0 bases, and 14 bases lay outside the gene matches. CDR1 is MGHRA, CDR2 YSYEKL, per germline. The CDR3 DNA is TGCGCCAGCAGCCAAGATCTTGTGGTTTTAGCGGGAGGCCTGAACACCGGGGAGCTGTTTTTT. Its protein product is CASSQDLVVLAGGLNTGELFF.

The chain has TRBV11-3 and TRBJ2-2; the D gene is possibly TRBD2 (7 bases). The V end lost 3 bases, the J end lost 3 bases, and 14 bases lay between the germline ends. The CDR3 contains 16 residues. Germline V gene lookup returns CDR1 SGHNT and CDR2 YENEEA. CDR3 bases: TGTGCCAGCAGCTTGGGAGGGGGTGCGGACACCGGGGAGCTGTTTTTT. It specifies CASSLGGGADTGELFF.

J is TRBJ1-5 and V is TRBV27; 8 bases are shared with TRBD1. The junction had 2 bases not matched to a gene; V was cut back by 3 bases and J by 4 bases. Germline V gene lookup returns CDR1 MNHEY and CDR2 SMNVEV (reference sequence). The CDR3 runs to 14 residues. CDR3 protein: CASSFRGRNQPQHF. CDR3 in DNA: TGTGCCAGCAGTTTCAGGGGGCGAAATCAGCCCCAGCATTTT.

V gene TRBV18 combines with J gene TRBJ1-1; 9 bases are shared with TRBD1. The CDR3 spans 20 residues. V was clipped by 3 bases and J by 5 bases; unmatched bases: 22. From germline, CDR1 is KGHSH and CDR2 LQKENI. The CDR3 sequence is CASSPHSFYGQGIIVTEAFF. CDR3 bases: TGTGCCAGCTCACCGCATAGTTTCTACGGACAGGGGATCATTGTGACTGAAGCTTTCTTT. Supplemented by reference TRBV18 and TRBJ1-1, the full variable domain reads NAGVMQNPRHLVRRRGQEARLRCSPMKGHSHVYWYRQLPEEGLKFMVYLQKENIIDESGMPKERFSAEFPKEGPSILRIQQVVRGDSAAYFCASSPHSFYGQGIIVTEAFFGQGTRLTVV.

The rearrangement links TRBV19 to TRBJ2-1; 8 positions match TRBD1. This CDR3 spans 14 amino acids. Losses at the gene ends were 5 bases for V and 9 bases for J; bases not matched to a gene: 9. The germline V gene has CDR1 LNHDA and CDR2 SQIVND (reference sequence). CDR3 residues: CASSFLGQGSEQFF. CDR3 DNA: TGTGCCAGTAGTTTCCTTGGACAGGGAAGTGAGCAGTTCTTC.

The rearrangement uses TRBV28 and TRBJ2-1; possible D gene TRBD1, 6 bases. The V gene lost 3 bases and the J gene lost 8 bases, with 29 bases spanning the gap. The germline gives CDR1 MDHEN, CDR2 SYDVKM. CDR3 length: 19 amino acids. CDR3 sequence (DNA): TGTGCCAGCAGTTTCAGCACTCCCAGGGGCGGAAGGGTTATCTATGAGCAGTTCTTC. Its protein is CASSFSTPRGGRVIYEQFF.